The entry below describes one T cell receptor (beta chain). This entry is derived from a study of T cell changes during pregnancy in multiple sclerosis. The method was immunoSEQ multiplex PCR; TCRdb's version includes in-frame clones alone and lacks a portion of them. The top ten hold around 0.4% of the sample, which has approximately 120,000 clones, about 96% seen once. This CDR3 has 14 amino acids. The germline gives CDR1 MNHNY, CDR2 SVGAGI (reference sequence). Trimming pared 2 bases from V and 2 bases from J, leaving 8 bases between. This sample comprised peripheral blood, obtained after pregnancy. This chain uses TRBV6-6 with TRBJ2-3; a weak D match, TRBD1 (6 bases). The clonotype originates from a female donor with multiple sclerosis, enrolled in a pregnancy study. The DNA for the CDR3 is TGTGCCAGCAGTTACAGGGACAACACAGATACGCAGTATTTT. Translated, it gives CASSYRDNTDTQYF.